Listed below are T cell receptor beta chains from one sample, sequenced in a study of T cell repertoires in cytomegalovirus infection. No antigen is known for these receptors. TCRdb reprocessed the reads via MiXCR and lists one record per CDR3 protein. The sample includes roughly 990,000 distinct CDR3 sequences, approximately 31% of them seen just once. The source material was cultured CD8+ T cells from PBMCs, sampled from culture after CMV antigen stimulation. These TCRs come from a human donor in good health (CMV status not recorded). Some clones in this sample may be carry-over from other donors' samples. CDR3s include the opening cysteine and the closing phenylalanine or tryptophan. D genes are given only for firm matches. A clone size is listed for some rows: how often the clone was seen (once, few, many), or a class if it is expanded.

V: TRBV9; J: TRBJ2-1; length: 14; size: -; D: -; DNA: TGTGCCAGCAGCGTAGTGCACATCTACAATGAGCAGTTCTTC; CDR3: CASSVVHIYNEQFF
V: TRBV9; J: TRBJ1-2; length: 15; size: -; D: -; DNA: TGTACCAGCAGCGTAGCGGCTGAACTAGACTATGGCTACACCTTC; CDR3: CTSSVAAELDYGYTF
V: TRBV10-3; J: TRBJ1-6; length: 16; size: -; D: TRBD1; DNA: TGTGCCATCAGTGAGCCGGGACAGGGGGCCAATTCACCCCTCCACTTT; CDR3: CAISEPGQGANSPLHF
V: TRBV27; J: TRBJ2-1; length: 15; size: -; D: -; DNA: TGTGCCAGCAGTTTAAGGCGGGTGACCTACAATGAGCAGTTCTTC; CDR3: CASSLRRVTYNEQFF
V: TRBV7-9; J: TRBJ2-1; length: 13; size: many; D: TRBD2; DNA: TGTGCCAGCAGCTCCGGGACTAGCGATGAGCAGTTCTTC; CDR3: CASSSGTSDEQFF
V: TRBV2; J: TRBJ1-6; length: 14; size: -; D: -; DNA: TGTGCCAGCAGCGAGATTAAGGGGGGGGCACCCCTCCACTTT; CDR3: CASSEIKGGAPLHF
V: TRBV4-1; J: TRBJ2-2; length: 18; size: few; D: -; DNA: TGCGCCAGCAGCCAACGCCCCCGGGGGGCTAGCAACACCGGGGAGCTGTTTTTT; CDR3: CASSQRPRGASNTGELFF
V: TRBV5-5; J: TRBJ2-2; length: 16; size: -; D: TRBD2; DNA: TGTGCCAGCAGCTTGTTCCTAGCGGGGCTCGTCGGGGAGCTGTTTTTT; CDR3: CASSLFLAGLVGELFF
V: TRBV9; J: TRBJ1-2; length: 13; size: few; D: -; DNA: TGTGCCAGCAGTGAAACAGGGAGCTATGGCTACACCTTC; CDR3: CASSETGSYGYTF
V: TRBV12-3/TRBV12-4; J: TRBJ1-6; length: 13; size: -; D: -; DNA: TGTGCCAGCAGTTTTACGGTTTCTTCACCCCTCCACTTT; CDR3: CASSFTVSSPLHF
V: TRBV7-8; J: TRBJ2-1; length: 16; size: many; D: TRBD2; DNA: TGTGCCAGCAGCCTTCTTGCGGGGGGCTTTCGCAATGAGCAGTTCTTC; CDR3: CASSLLAGGFRNEQFF
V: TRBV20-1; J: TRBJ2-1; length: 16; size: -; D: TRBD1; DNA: TGCAGTGCTAGACCACGGGACAGGGGGCTCTACAATGAGCAGTTCTTC; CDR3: CSARPRDRGLYNEQFF
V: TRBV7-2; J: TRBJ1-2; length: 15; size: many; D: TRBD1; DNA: TGTGCCAGCAGCTTAAGTCCAGGGGGATTAATTGGCTACACCTTC; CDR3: CASSLSPGGLIGYTF
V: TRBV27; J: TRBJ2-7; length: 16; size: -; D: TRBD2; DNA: TGTGCCACCTTATATCCGACCGGGACGGGAGGTTACGAGCAGTACTTC; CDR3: CATLYPTGTGGYEQYF
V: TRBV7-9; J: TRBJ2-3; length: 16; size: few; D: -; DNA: TGTGCCAGCAGCGCTCCGGACACACGAAGGGCAGATACGCAGTATTTT; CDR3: CASSAPDTRRADTQYF
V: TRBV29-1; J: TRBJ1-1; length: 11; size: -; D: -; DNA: TGCAGCGTTGGGGCGAACACTGAAGCTTTCTTT; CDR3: CSVGANTEAFF
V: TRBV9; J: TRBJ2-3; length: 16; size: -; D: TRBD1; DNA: TGTGCCAGCAGCGTAGAGGGACAGGCGATCACAGATACGCAGTATTTT; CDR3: CASSVEGQAITDTQYF
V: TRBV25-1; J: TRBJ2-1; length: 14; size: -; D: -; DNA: TGTGCCAGCAGTGAAACGGGGCTTTTGAATGAGCAGTTCTTC; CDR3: CASSETGLLNEQFF
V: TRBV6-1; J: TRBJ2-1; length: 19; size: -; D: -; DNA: TGTGCCAGCAGTTCCAAATTTATAGTGGCTGGGAGGACCTACAATGAGCAGTTCTTC; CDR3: CASSSKFIVAGRTYNEQFF
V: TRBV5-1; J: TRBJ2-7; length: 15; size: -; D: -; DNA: TGCGCCAGCAGCGTCGGCCAGGACAGTGGAGGAGGGCAGTACTTC; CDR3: CASSVGQDSGGGQYF
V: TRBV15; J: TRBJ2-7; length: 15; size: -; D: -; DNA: TGTGCCACCAGTAGTACCGGGACCGCCGCCTACGAGCAGTACTTC; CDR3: CATSSTGTAAYEQYF
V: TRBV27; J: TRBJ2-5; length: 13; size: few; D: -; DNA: TGTGCCAGCAGTTTACGGGGGGCGGAGACCCAGTACTTC; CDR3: CASSLRGAETQYF
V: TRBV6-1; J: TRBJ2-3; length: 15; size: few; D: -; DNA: TGTGCCAGCAGGCTTCCGGGCGCCGGGGCAGATACGCAGTATTTT; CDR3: CASRLPGAGADTQYF
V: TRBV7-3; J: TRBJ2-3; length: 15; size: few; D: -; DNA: TGTGCCAGCAGCTTAAAAGGGCTAGCCACAGATACGCAGTATTTT; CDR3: CASSLKGLATDTQYF